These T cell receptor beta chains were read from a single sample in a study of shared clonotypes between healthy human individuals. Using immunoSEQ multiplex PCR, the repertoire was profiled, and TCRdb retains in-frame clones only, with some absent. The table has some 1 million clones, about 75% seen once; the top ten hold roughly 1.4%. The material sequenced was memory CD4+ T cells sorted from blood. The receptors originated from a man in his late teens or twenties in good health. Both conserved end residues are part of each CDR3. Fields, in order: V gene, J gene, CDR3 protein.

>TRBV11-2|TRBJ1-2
CASSDRQGADYGYTF
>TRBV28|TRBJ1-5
CASSFTGRGQPQHF
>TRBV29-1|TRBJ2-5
CSVELGPETQYF
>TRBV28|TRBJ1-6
CASSPQGKGSNSPLHF
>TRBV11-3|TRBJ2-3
CASSHRATSGSDTQYF
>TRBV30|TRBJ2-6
CAWTTGGATGANVLTF
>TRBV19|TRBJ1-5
CASSPVAPNQPQHF
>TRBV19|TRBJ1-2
CASSIKGAGVGYTF
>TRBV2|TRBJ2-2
CASSDQRVRRGELFF
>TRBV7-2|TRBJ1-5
CASSHYNQPQHF
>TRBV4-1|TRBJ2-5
CASSQILGEETQYF
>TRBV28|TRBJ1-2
CASTRGGESNYGYTF
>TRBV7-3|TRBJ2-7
CASSLTGTGPYEQYF
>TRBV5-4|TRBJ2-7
CASSPRLAGGGEQYF
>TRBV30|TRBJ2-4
CAWSVSGDGYQYF
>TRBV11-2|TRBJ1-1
CASIAPKNTEAFF
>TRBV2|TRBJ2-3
CASSGFGGNADTQYF
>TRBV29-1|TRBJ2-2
CSVGGNPAGELFF
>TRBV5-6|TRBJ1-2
CASSFTGQNYGYTF
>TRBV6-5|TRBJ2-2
CASSSPLSNGGELFF
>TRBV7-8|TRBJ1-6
CASSLVGSSYNSPLHF
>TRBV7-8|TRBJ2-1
CASSLVDEQFF